This entry lists 10 T cell receptor beta chains sequenced from one sample in a study of blood T cell repertoires in COVID-19. Sequencing used immunoSEQ multiplex PCR; TCRdb keeps in-frame clones, though not all of them. The sample lists approximately 300,000 clones; about 90% were seen once. The material sequenced was peripheral blood. These receptors all come from a woman aged 50 to 60 who had recovered from COVID-19.

The rearrangement uses TRBV6-6 and TRBJ2-6, with D tentatively TRBD2 (5 bases). CDR3 length: 16 amino acids. Trimming stripped 6 bases from V and 0 bases from J, with 12 bases between. Germline assignment: CDR1 MNHNY and CDR2 SVGAGI (reference sequence). The CDR3 sequence: CASRKTGISGANVLTF. CDR3 DNA sequence: TGTGCCAGCAGAAAAACCGGGATCTCTGGGGCCAACGTCCTGACTTTC.

The J gene is TRBJ2-3, the V gene TRBV29-1; tentatively, D is TRBD2 (6 bases). Deletions cut 8 bases from V and 0 bases from J, with 18 bases between. The CDR3 is made up of 15 amino acids. Germline V gives CDR1 SQVTM, CDR2 ANQGSEA. In DNA, the CDR3 is TGCAGCCGGATGGCGGGGACCTTTAGCACAGATACGCAGTATTTT. Its protein product is CSRMAGTFSTDTQYF.

In DNA form, the CDR3 reads TGTGCCAGTAGTATAGATCCGGGCACAGATACGCAGTATTTT. This translates into CASSIDPGTDTQYF. This sequence joins TRBV19 and TRBJ2-3; no reliable D call. The CDR3 totals 14 residues. Deletions cut 0 bases from V and 1 base from J, with 5 bases between. In germline, CDR1 is LNHDA, CDR2 SQIVND (reference sequence).

The genes are TRBV7-2 and TRBJ2-3; TRBD2 matches at 10 bases. Losses at the gene ends were 3 bases for V and 2 bases for J; bases not matched to a gene: 5. Germline loops: CDR1 SGHTA, CDR2 FQGNSA. The CDR3 has 16 amino acids. CDR3 coding DNA: TGTGCCAGCAGCTTTCCACTAGCGGGGTCCACAGATACGCAGTATTTT. This sequence encodes CASSFPLAGSTDTQYF.

The chain combines TRBV12-3 or TRBV12-4 with TRBJ2-7; D ambiguous. V was clipped by 0 bases and J by 6 bases, with 6 bases between them. This CDR3 is 12 amino acids long. CDR3 loop: CASSLAYSEQYF. The CDR3 DNA reads TGTGCCAGCAGTTTAGCGTATTCCGAGCAGTACTTC.

The chain combines TRBV18 with TRBJ2-1; 8 bases are shared with TRBD2. CDR1 and CDR2 (germline): KGHSH, LQKENI. The CDR3 length is 16 residues. J gave up 8 bases and V 0 bases, and 9 bases lay outside the gene matches. The CDR3 is CASSPPLGGSGDEQFF. DNA of the CDR3: TGTGCCAGCTCACCACCCCTGGGCGGTAGCGGGGATGAGCAGTTCTTC. Full variable domain (remainder filled in from reference TRBV18 and TRBJ2-1): NAGVMQNPRHLVRRRGQEARLRCSPMKGHSHVYWYRQLPEEGLKFMVYLQKENIIDESGMPKERFSAEFPKEGPSILRIQQVVRGDSAAYFCASSPPLGGSGDEQFFGPGTRLTVL.

This rearrangement joins TRBV29-1 to TRBJ2-1; 9 bases line up with TRBD2. CDR3 length: 12 residues. CDR1 is SQVTM, CDR2 ANQGSEA, per germline. Trimming removed 2 bases from V and 12 bases from J; junction bases left unmatched: 5. The CDR3 DNA reads as TGCAGCGTTGAAATCCTAGCGGGATGGCAGTTCTTC. Translated, it gives CSVEILAGWQFF.

The genes are TRBV7-2 and TRBJ2-1, with D perhaps matching TRBD2 (6 bases). Trimming removed 6 bases at V and 4 bases at J, with 25 bases between. This CDR3 has 18 amino acids. Germline V CDR1 and CDR2: SGHTA, FQGNSA. The CDR3 region has the DNA TGTGCCAGCAGAACTCGCGGGGTAGCGGATATTATTTACAATGAGCAGTTCTTC. Amino acids: CASRTRGVADIIYNEQFF.

V gene TRBV5-6 combines with J gene TRBJ1-1; tentative D call: TRBD1 (5 bases). The CDR3 extends over 14 amino acids. Per germline, CDR1 SGHDT and CDR2 YYEEEE. With 0 bases removed from V and 2 bases from J, the gap between germline ends came to 8 bases. The CDR3 coding sequence is TGTGCCAGCAGCTTGGGACAGAGCAACACTGAAGCTTTCTTT. Its protein product is CASSLGQSNTEAFF.

The chain joins TRBV10-3 to TRBJ1-3, with 11 bases aligning to TRBD1. Germline trimming cut 6 bases from V and 4 bases from J; bases unmatched to any gene: 5. The CDR3 sequence is 15 residues long. Germline V CDR1 and CDR2: ENHRY, SYGVKD. The CDR3 bases are TGTGCCATCAGCAGGGACAGGGGGTCGGGAAACACCATATATTTT. This gives the protein CAISRDRGSGNTIYF.